The present TCR beta chain was sequenced within a study of regulatory T cells in long-lasting Graves disease. Arm-PCR of CDR3 regions and iRepertoire HTBI primers were used to build TCR beta libraries. Each CDR3 protein is one row after TCRdb ran MiXCR on the multiplex PCR reads. Counted here are just over 600,000 distinct CDR3 sequences, less than 20% occurring once; the ten biggest clones make up 15% to 20%. The CDR3 has 15 residues. V lost 5 bases and J 4 bases, leaving 18 bases between the germline ends. In germline, CDR1 is SGHAT, CDR2 FQNNGV. Time point given: newly diagnosed GD, antithyroid drugs for less than 3 months. PBMCs provided the RNA from which the TCR library was made. This clonotype has a count of ten or more. These same records also appear under a second study, on T cells in Graves' hyperthyroidism and ophthalmopathy.

The source is a woman aged 30 to 39 with Graves disease. The V gene is TRBV11-2, the J gene TRBJ2-7; the D gene is possibly TRBD2 (6 bases). The sequenced sample was peripheral blood mononuclear cells (PBMCs), obtained at new diagnosis, from a patient treated with antithyroid drugs. For the CDR3, the DNA is TGTGCCAGCAGCCCCTTTGGGCGGGATCGTTACGAGCAGTACTTC. This sequence encodes CASSPFGRDRYEQYF.